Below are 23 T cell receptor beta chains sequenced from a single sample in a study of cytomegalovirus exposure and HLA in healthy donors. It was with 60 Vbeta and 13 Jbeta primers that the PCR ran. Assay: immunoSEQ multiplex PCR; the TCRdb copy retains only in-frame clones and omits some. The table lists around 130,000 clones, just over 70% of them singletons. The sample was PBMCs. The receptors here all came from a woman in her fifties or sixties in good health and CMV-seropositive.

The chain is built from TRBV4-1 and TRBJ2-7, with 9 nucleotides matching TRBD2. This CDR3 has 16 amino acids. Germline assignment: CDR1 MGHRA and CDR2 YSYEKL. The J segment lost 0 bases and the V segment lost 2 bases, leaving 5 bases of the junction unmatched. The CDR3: CASSQRPGLASYEQYF. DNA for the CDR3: TGCGCCAGCAGCCAACGTCCGGGACTAGCCTCCTACGAGCAGTACTTC.

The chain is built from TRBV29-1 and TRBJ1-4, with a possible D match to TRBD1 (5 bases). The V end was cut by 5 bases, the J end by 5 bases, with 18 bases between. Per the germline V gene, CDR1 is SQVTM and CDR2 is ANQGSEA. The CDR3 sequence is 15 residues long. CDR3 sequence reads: CSVTSVGGANEKLFF. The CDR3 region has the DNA TGCAGCGTTACGTCGGTCGGGGGAGCGAATGAAAAACTGTTTTTT.

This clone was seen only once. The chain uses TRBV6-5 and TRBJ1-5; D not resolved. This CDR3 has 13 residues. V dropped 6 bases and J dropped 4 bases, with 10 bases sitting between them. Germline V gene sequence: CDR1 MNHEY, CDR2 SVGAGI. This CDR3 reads CASSDGGNQPQHF. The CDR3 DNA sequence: TGTGCCAGCAGCGATGGAGGGAATCAGCCCCAGCATTTT.

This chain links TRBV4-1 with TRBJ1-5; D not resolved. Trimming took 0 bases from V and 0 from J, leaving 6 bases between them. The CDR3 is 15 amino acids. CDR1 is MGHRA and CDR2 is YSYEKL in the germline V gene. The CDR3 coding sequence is TGCGCCAGCAGCCAAGATCCTTATAGCAATCAGCCCCAGCATTTT. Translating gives CASSQDPYSNQPQHF.

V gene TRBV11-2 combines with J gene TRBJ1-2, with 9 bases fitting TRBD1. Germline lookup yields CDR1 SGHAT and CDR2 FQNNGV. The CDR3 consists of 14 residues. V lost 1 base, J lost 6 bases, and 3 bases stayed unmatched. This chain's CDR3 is CASSLGGQGDGYTF. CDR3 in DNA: TGTGCCAGCAGCTTAGGGGGACAGGGTGATGGCTACACCTTC.

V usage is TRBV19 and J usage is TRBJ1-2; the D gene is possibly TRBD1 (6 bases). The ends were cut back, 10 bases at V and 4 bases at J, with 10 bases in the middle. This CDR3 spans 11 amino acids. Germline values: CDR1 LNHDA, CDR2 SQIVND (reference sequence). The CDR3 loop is CATWGPYGYTF. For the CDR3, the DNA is TGTGCCACCTGGGGGCCCTATGGCTACACCTTC. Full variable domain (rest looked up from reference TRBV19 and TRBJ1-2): DGGITQSPKYLFRKEGQNVTLSCEQNLNHDAMYWYRQDPGQGLRLIYYSQIVNDFQKGDIAEGYSVSREKKESFPLTVTSAQKNPTAFYLCATWGPYGYTFGSGTRLTVV.

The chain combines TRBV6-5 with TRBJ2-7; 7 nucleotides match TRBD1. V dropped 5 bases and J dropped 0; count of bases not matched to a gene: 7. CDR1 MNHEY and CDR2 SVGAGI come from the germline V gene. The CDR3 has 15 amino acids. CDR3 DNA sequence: TGTGCCAGCAGTCCGACAGGGCTTCTCTCCTACGAGCAGTACTTC. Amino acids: CASSPTGLLSYEQYF.

CDR3 DNA sequence: TGCGCCAGCAGTGACGCGGGGCTAGCGGGGCATACGGGGGAGCTGTTTTTT. This codes for CASSDAGLAGHTGELFF. The chain uses TRBV10-1 and TRBJ2-2; TRBD2 agrees at 9 bases. The CDR3 contains 17 residues. V lost 3 bases and J lost 8; bases outside the gene matches: 13. The germline CDR1 and CDR2 sequences are WNHNN and SYGVQD (reference sequence).

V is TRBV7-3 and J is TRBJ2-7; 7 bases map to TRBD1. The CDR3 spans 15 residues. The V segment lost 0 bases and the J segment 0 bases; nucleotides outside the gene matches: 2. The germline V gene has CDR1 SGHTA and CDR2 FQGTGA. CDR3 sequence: CASSLTGQSSYEQYF. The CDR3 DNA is TGTGCCAGCAGCTTAACGGGACAGAGCTCCTACGAGCAGTACTTC.

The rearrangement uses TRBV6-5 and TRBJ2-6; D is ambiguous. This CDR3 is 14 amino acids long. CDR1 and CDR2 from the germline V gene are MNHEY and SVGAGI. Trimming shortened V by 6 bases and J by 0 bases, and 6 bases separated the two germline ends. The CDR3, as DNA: TGTGCCAGCAGCCGTTCCTCTGGGGCCAACGTCCTGACTTTC. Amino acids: CASSRSSGANVLTF.

CDR3 in amino acids: CASSLSGRGGGRVYEQYF. Written as DNA, the CDR3 is TGTGCCAGCAGTTTATCGGGCAGGGGAGGAGGGAGGGTCTACGAGCAGTACTTC. The J gene is TRBJ2-7, the V gene TRBV27, with a possible D match to TRBD2 (7 bases). The CDR3 runs 18 residues. Germline lookup yields CDR1 MNHEY and CDR2 SMNVEV (reference sequence). Trimming stripped 0 bases from V and 3 bases from J, with 21 bases between.

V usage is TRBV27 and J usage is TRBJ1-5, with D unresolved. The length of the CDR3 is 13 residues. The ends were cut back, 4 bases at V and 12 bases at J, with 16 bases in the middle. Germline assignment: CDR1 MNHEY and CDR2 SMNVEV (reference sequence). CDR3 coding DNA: TGTGCCAGCAGTTCCAACAATTCCCCAAACCAGCATTTT. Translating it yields CASSSNNSPNQHF.

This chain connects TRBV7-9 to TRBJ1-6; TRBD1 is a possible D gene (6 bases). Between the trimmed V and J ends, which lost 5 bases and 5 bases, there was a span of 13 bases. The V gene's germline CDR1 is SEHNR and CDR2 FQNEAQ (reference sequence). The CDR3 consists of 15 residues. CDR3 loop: CASSHQGQNNSPLHF. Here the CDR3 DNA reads TGTGCCAGCAGCCATCAGGGGCAAAATAATTCACCCCTCCACTTT.

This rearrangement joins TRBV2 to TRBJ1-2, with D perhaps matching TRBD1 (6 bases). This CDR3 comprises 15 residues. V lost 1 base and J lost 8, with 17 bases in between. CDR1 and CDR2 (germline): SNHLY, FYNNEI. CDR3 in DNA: TGTGCCAGCAGTGAAGAGGGACAACCTCCCGGGGGCTACACCTTC. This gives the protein CASSEEGQPPGGYTF. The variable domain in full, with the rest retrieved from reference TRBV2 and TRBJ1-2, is EPEVTQTPSHQVTQMGQEVILRCVPISNHLYFYWYRQILGQKVEFLVSFYNNEISEKSEIFDDQFSVERPDGSNFTLKIRSTKLEDSAMYFCASSEEGQPPGGYTFGSGTRLTVV.

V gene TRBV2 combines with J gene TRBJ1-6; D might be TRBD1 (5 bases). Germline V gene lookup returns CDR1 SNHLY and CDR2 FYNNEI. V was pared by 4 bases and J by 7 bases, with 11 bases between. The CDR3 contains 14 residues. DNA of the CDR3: TGTGCCAGCAGTGGTTTGGAGGGGAATTCACCCCTCCACTTT. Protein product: CASSGLEGNSPLHF. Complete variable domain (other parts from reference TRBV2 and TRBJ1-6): EPEVTQTPSHQVTQMGQEVILRCVPISNHLYFYWYRQILGQKVEFLVSFYNNEISEKSEIFDDQFSVERPDGSNFTLKIRSTKLEDSAMYFCASSGLEGNSPLHFGNGTRLTVT.

DNA for the CDR3: TGCGCCAGCCTCAAAGCGGGCAGGCCATCCGGGCGAGAGACCCAGTACTTC. Protein: CASLKAGRPSGRETQYF. This chain joins TRBV4-1 and TRBJ2-5; possibly TRBD2 for D (6 bases). Looked up from germline, CDR1 is MGHRA and CDR2 is YSYEKL. V shed 8 bases and J shed 4 bases, with 26 bases lying between them. The length of the CDR3 is 17 residues.

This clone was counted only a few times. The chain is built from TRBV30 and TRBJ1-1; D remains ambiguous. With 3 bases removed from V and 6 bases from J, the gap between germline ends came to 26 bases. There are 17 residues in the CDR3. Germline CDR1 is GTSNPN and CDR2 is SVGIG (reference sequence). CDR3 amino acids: CAWRVLSRTREGSEAFF. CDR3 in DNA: TGTGCCTGGAGGGTGCTGAGCAGGACGCGAGAGGGCTCTGAAGCTTTCTTT.

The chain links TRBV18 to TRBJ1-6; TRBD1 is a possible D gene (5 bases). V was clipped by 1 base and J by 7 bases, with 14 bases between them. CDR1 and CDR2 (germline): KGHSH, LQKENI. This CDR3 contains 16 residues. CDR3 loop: CASSPQGQGGNSPLHF. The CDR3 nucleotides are TGTGCCAGCTCACCACAAGGGCAGGGAGGAAATTCACCCCTCCACTTT.

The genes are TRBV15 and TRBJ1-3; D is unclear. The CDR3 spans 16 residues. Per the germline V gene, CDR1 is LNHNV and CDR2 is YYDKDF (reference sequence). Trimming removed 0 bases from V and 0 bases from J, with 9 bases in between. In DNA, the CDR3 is TGTGCCACCAGCAGAGATAAAGGGAGCTCTGGAAACACCATATATTTT. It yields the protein CATSRDKGSSGNTIYF.

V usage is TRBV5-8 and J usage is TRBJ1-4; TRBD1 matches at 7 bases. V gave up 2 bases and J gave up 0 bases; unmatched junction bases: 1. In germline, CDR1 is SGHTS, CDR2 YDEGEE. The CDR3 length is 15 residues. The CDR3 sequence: CASSFGQATNEKLFF. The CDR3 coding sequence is TGTGCCAGCAGCTTTGGACAGGCAACTAATGAAAAACTGTTTTTT.

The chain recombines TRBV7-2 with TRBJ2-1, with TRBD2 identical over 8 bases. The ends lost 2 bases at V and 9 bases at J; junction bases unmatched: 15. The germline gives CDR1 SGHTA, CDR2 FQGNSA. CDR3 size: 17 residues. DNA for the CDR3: TGTGCCAGCAGCTTACTATCCTGGGGCGGGGGGCAGGGTGAGCAGTTCTTC. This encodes CASSLLSWGGGQGEQFF.

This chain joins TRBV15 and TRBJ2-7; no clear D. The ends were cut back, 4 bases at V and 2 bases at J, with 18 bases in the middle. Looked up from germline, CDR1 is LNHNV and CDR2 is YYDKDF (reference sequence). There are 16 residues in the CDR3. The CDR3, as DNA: TGTGCCACCAGCACCAGAGATCGGAGAAATCCCTACGAGCAGTACTTC. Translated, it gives CATSTRDRRNPYEQYF. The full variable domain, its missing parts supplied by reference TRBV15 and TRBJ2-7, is DAMVIQNPRYQVTQFGKPVTLSCSQTLNHNVMYWYQQKSSQAPKLLFHYYDKDFNNEADTPDNFQSRRPNTSFCFLDIRSPGLGDTAMYLCATSTRDRRNPYEQYFGPGTRLTVT.

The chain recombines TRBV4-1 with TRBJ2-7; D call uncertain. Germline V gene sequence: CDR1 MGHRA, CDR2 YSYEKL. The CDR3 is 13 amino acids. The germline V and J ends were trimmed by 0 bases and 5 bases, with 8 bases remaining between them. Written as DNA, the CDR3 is TGCGCCAGCAGCCAAGATCTAGGCAACGAGCAGTACTTC. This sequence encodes CASSQDLGNEQYF.